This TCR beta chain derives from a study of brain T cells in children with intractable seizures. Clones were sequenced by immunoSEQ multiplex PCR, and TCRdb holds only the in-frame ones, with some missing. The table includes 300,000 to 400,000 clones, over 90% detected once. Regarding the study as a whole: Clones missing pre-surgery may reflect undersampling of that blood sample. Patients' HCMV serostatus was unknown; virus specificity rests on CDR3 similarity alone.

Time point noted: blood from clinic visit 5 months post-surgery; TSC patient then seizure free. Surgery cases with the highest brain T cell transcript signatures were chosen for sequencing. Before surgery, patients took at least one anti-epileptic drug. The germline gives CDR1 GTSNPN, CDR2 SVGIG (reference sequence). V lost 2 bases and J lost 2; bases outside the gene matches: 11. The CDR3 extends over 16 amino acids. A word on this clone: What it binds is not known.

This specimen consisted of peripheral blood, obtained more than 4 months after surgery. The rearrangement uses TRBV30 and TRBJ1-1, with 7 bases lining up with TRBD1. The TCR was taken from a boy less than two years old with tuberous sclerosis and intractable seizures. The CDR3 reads CAWSSQTGFENTEAFF. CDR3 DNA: TGTGCCTGGAGTTCACAGACAGGGTTTGAAAACACTGAAGCTTTCTTT. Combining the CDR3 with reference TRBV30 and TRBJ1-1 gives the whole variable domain SQTIHQWPATLVQPVGSPLSLECTVEGTSNPNLYWYRQAAGRGLQLLFYSVGIGQISSEVPQNLSASRPQDRQFILSSKKLLLSDSGFYLCAWSSQTGFENTEAFFGQGTRLTVV.